This T cell receptor beta chain was observed in a study of T-cell reconstitution after alpha-beta-depleted transplantation in children. The study, taken as a whole, reports: The high TCRbeta diversity at day 60 in some patients came from surviving recipient T cells and thymic progenitors. There were reportedly several hundred expanded graft clones from which alpha-beta T cells came about two months after transplant. Among T cells one year after transplant, newly produced cells accounted for most counts and diversity.

Molecular barcoding with unique molecular identifiers was used for the TCRbeta library. Each CDR3 protein gets one entry after TCRdb re-called the PCR reads with MiXCR. This sample has about 200,000 distinct CDR3 sequences, with 6.6% found just once. In the case of this clonotype: Its target is not known.

The input for sequencing was PBMCs, taken before TCRalphabeta/CD19-depleted stem cell transplant. The source of this sequence is a boy aged 2-15 years with acute lymphoblastic leukemia, due to receive a stem cell transplant.

The CDR3 DNA reads TGTGCCAGCAGCCCGGCGGTGGGCGAGCAGTACTTC. Encoded protein: CASSPAVGEQYF. The chain couples TRBV28 to TRBJ2-7; D ambiguous. The CDR3 totals 12 residues. Germline V lookup: CDR1 MDHEN, CDR2 SYDVKM. V was pared by 6 bases and J by 6 bases, with 12 bases between.